This T cell receptor beta chain appears in the sequencing data of a study of metastatic and nonmetastatic thyroid tumors. Turning to the study itself: It was across blood and tumor or nodule tissue from malignant and benign thyroid patients that repertoires were compared.

Overall study findings and caveats: Across blood and tumor, TCR beta diversity in malignant thyroid tumors was reportedly significantly higher than in benign nodules.

In germline, CDR1 is LGHNT, CDR2 FRNRAP. The V end lost 2 bases, the J end lost 4 bases, and 6 bases lay between the germline ends. The CDR3 loop spans 13 amino acids. Source study methods: Built for papillary thyroid cancer, a distant-metastasis classifier drew on CDR3 differences across clinicopathological groups. TCRdb re-clonotyped the PCR reads via MiXCR. None of the V and J calls come from the authors' own analysis; TCRdb made them. The sample carries around 17,000 clones, 25% to 30% recorded once. All patients were untreated before thyroid surgery. A few counts support this clone. The antigen is unknown.

The chain has TRBV12-5 and TRBJ1-3; TRBD1 might be the D (6 bases). Specimen: tumor tissue. This sequence originates from a female donor with papillary thyroid cancer or a benign thyroid nodule (not recorded which). Some clones in this sample may be carry-over from other donors' samples. The CDR3: CASGLTGGNTIYF. The CDR3 DNA sequence: TGTGCTAGTGGTTTGACAGGGGGAAACACCATATATTTT. The full variable domain, in which reference TRBV12-5 and TRBJ1-3 provide the parts outside the CDR3, is DARVTQTPRHKVTEMGQEVTMRCQPILGHNTVFWYRQTMMQGLELLAYFRNRAPLDDSGMPKDRFSAEMPDATLATLKIQPSEPRDSAVYFCASGLTGGNTIYFGEGSWLTVV.